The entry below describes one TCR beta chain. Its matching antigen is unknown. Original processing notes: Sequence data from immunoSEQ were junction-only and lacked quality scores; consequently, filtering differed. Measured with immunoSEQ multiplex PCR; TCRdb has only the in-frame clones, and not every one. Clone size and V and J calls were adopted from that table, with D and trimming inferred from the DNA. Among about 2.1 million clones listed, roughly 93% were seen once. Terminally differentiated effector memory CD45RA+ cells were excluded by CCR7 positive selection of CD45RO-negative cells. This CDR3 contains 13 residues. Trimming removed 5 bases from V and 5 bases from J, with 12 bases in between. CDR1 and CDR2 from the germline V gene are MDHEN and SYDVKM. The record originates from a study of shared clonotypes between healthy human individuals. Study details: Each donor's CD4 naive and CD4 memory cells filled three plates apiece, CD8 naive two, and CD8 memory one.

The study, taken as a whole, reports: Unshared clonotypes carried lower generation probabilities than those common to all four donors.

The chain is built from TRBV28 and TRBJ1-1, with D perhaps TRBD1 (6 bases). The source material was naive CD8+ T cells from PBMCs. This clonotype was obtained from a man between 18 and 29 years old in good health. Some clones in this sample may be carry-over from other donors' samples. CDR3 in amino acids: CASSLYRVTEAFF. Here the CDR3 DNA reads TGTGCCAGCAGTCTCTACAGGGTTACTGAAGCTTTCTTT.